This T cell receptor (beta chain) was found in a study of T cell responses to AZD1222 COVID-19 vaccine. General study findings and limits: Females made up more of the donors, who were largely white British, and clonal diversity may have come out too low. No day 14 peak samples; only post-peak repertoires were characterized. The study found Spike-specific TCR breadth and depth rose after two AZD1222 doses. Seropositive AZD1222 recipients at baseline numbered only five or six.

Libraries were prepared by immunoSEQ multiplex PCR; TCRdb keeps only in-frame clonotypes and omits some of them. This table holds more than 140,000 clones, 88% found once. Note on this clone: As yet, its antigen is unknown.

Germline CDR1 MNHEY, CDR2 SVGAGI. V was pared by 4 bases and J by 3 bases, with 9 bases between. The CDR3 spans 14 residues. The receptor comes from an adult in good health. The chain carries TRBV6-5 and TRBJ1-4, with D possibly being TRBD1 (6 bases). The material was peripheral blood, obtained on day 0 of MenACWY control vaccination. Written as DNA, the CDR3 is TGTGCCAGCAGTTCGGCAGGGGCTAATGAAAAACTGTTTTTT. Protein product: CASSSAGANEKLFF.